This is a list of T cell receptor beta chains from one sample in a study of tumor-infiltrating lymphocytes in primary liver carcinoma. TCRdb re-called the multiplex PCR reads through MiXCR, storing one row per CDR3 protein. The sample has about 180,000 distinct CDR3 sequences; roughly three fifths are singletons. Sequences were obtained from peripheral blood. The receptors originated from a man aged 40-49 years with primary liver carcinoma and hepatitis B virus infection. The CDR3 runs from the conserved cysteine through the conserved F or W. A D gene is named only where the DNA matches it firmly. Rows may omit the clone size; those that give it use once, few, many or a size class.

TGTGCCAGCAACCGACCCTGGGACTCGAGCTCCTACGAGCAGTACTTC	CASNRPWDSSSYEQYF	.	.	TRBV28	TRBJ2-7	16
TGCAGCGCGGGACTAGCGGGTATCGGGTGGGATAAGCAGTATTTT	CSAGLAGIGWDKQYF	.	TRBD2	TRBV29-1	TRBJ2-3	15
TGTGCCAGCAGCCTAGCGGGCATAGAGGATACGCAGTATTTT	CASSLAGIEDTQYF	.	TRBD2	TRBV4-2	TRBJ2-3	14
TGCAGAGTGGGGCCTCCTTCCAACTCCTACAATGTGCAGTTCTTC	CRVGPPSNSYNVQFF	.	.	TRBV29-1	TRBJ2-1	15
TGTGCCAGCAGCCCCATCGACACGTTCACGTCTTACAATGAGCAGTTCTTC	CASSPIDTFTSYNEQFF	few	.	TRBV6-1	TRBJ2-1	17
TGTGCTAACAGCTTAGCGGGGGTCTCCTACAATGAGCAGTTCTTC	CANSLAGVSYNEQFF	few	TRBD2	TRBV11-2	TRBJ2-1	15
TGTGCCAGCAGTACTAGCGGGAGGGCCGAGCAGTTCTTC	CASSTSGRAEQFF	.	TRBD2	TRBV12-3/TRBV12-4	TRBJ2-1	13
TGTGCCAGCAGGGGACCCACGACGACGGGACAGCTTAGAGAGCAGTACTTC	CASRGPTTTGQLREQYF	few	TRBD1	TRBV6-2/TRBV6-3	TRBJ2-7	17
TGTGCCAACAGCATAGGAGTTCCCTACAATGAGCAGTTCTTC	CANSIGVPYNEQFF	.	.	TRBV11-2	TRBJ2-1	14
TGTGCCATCAGAGGGGCGGGACAACAAGAGACCCAGTACTTC	CAIRGAGQQETQYF	.	.	TRBV10-3	TRBJ2-5	14
TGTGCCAGCAGCCAAGAAGGGCAGGGGGCTGTGGAGCAGTACTTC	CASSQEGQGAVEQYF	few	TRBD1	TRBV4-2	TRBJ2-7	15
TGTGCCAGCAGCGTTAGCTCTCTTGGGGGGCAGTTCTTC	CASSVSSLGGQFF	many	.	TRBV11-2	TRBJ2-1	13
TGTGCCAGCAGCTCCAGGGGACACTCTGACAATGAGCAGTTCTTC	CASSSRGHSDNEQFF	few	.	TRBV7-9	TRBJ2-1	15
TGTGCCAGCAGCTTGGCGGGAGGACCCACAGATACGCAGTATTTT	CASSLAGGPTDTQYF	many	TRBD2	TRBV5-6	TRBJ2-3	15